This T cell receptor (beta chain) was recovered during a study of blood T cell repertoires in COVID-19. Study overall: In each case, the material was cDNA or gDNA derived from T cells, B-cell-depleted T cells, or PBMCs.

As handled by the study authors: Estimation of nucleated cell counts was performed using reference gene primer amplification. Libraries were prepared by immunoSEQ multiplex PCR; TCRdb keeps only in-frame clonotypes and omits some of them. Clone size and the V and J calls come from that table; the DNA yielded D and trimming. The data show 150,000 or so clones, with about 91% seen just once and 1.5% to 2% held by the top ten. The CDR3 runs 15 residues. V shed 3 bases and J shed 6 bases, with 12 bases lying between them. Germline CDR1 is MNHEY and CDR2 is SMNVEV (reference sequence). The chain uses TRBV27 and TRBJ1-6; tentatively, D is TRBD1 (5 bases). The source is a woman aged 45 to 65 with acute or convalescent COVID-19. Input material: peripheral blood. The CDR3 coding sequence is TGTGCCAGCAGTTTTTCAAGGGGCATTAATTCACCCCTCCACTTT. Translated: CASSFSRGINSPLHF.